This TCR beta chain was recovered during a study of T cells in women clearing cervical HPV infection. Study as a whole: Controls gave blood once infection was undetectable; cases at lesion identification. With HLA typing for only a few women, HLA confounding remains possible. Study results and caveats: TRBV6-7 relative abundance averaged approximately 0.1% in cases and 0.16% in controls. Unknown T-cell numbers per sample may underlie the richness differences.

Repertoires were generated with immunoSEQ multiplex PCR, while TCRdb's copy carries only in-frame clones and drops some. The clone table shows about 33,000 clones, with the ten largest holding 3.7%. On this clone: Its specificity is unknown. The read falls 3 residues short of the CDR3 end, and the missing part is taken from the germline J gene.

The V gene lost 2 bases and the J gene lost 6 bases, with 11 bases spanning the gap. CDR3 length equals 13 residues. Germline V gene sequence: CDR1 SGHRS, CDR2 YFSETQ. The sequencing sample was made of blood buffy coat. The chain recombines TRBV5-1 with TRBJ1-2, with a possible D match to TRBD1 (5 bases). The TCR was taken from a woman between 18 and 70 years old with a cervical HPV16 infection that either progressed to CIN3+ or cleared (not recorded which). CDR3 loop: CASSFREVDGYTF. CDR3 bases read: TGCGCCAGCAGCTTCAGGGAGGTCGATGGC.